The entry below describes one TCR beta chain. The specificity of this receptor is unknown. Germline is not matched at one junction end, which may reflect a read error. This entry is derived from a study of blood T cells in healthy people across ages (dated by TCRdb to between 2014 and 2017). In the study overall: In model experiments, template switching captured roughly one uniquely barcoded TCR beta cDNA molecule for every two T cells. Age-related changes in TCR beta repertoire diversity were measured in the study by deep sequencing normalized with unique cDNA molecular identifiers. Donors were grouped into four age groups: young (average approximately 16 years), middle-aged (39), aged (62) and long-lived (approximately 75). To avoid experimental bias, donors of different ages were randomly spread across the sequencing lanes. The study analyzed two additional independent replicas of 1 million unique cDNA reads from the same blood draw for two donors, one aged 18 to 30 and one aged 80 or older.

The CDR3 covers 15 residues, taking in both the cysteine and the phenylalanine. The read is trimmed to its CDR3 DNA, 45 bases read in frame from base 1. The germline V gene sets CDR1 to SGDLS and CDR2 to YYNGEE. Preparation of the library involved 5' RACE. A second PCR of roughly 7 to 12 cycles was run with a J-beta primer mix and a sample-barcoded 5' primer. A unique molecular identifier was introduced onto each TCR beta cDNA molecule by a template-switch 5' adaptor carrying 12 random nucleotides. Each sample yielded at least 2.5 million CDR3-containing paired-end reads. First-strand cDNA was synthesized from all RNA with the Mint cDNA synthesis kit, primed by a TRBC-specific oligonucleotide. All cDNA was treated with uracil-DNA glycosylase and then went through a first 18-cycle PCR with the universal primers M1SS and BC2_uni_R. Per the original workflow: Each sample was normalized by randomly selecting 1 million high-quality reads, each carrying a distinct molecular identifier. Instead of being binned into consensus sequences, reads that shared molecular identifiers were thrown out. CDR3 identification, clonotype clustering and error correction used MiTCR with a Q25 quality threshold and the strictest error-elimination algorithm. A nonparametric unseen species model with Euler transformation was used to estimate lower-bound total TCR beta diversity. TCRdb redid the processing of the public reads, applying fastp at Q25 and MiXCR, and retained in-frame beta chains. All rows with the same CDR3 protein become a single entry with the most common DNA and genes. The V and J calls shown here were made by TCRdb, not taken from the authors' results. Here the sample has 1.8 million or so distinct CDR3 sequences; about 39% occur a single time. The ten biggest clones cover under 30% of the sample.

Donors were 39 systemically healthy Caucasian individuals from Russia aged about 6 to 100 years. Roughly 11 milliliters of peripheral blood were drawn from each donor into EDTA-treated Vacutainer tubes. PBMCs were isolated by Ficoll-Paque density-gradient centrifugation, with at least 6.5 million obtained per sample. Total RNA was extracted from PBMCs with Trizol reagent, with at least 6 micrograms obtained per sample. Naive CD45RAhigh/CD27high T cell percentages were measured by flow cytometry on a PBMC aliquot from every donor. General conclusions and limits of the study: Observed TCR beta diversity correlated strongly with the percentage of naive T cells measured by flow cytometry. Estimates of total diversity based on one million sequenced T cells were regarded as lower bounds and as underestimates. Observed TCR beta diversity per million T cells fell roughly linearly with age, and a significant reduction was already apparent by age around 40. The CMV infection status of donors was not known, potentially confounding age-related changes in expanded clonotypes. Compared with the aged group, more naive CD4+ T cells, fewer expanded clones and increased TCR diversity were shown by the long-lived group, suggesting age selection. Conclusive comparison of naive and antigen-experienced compartments was prevented by the profiling of bulk unsorted PBMCs.

The source material was blood. This sequence originates from a human donor in good health. Rearrangement joined TRBV9 to TRBJ2-1, with TRBD2 perhaps the D gene, on 6 matching bases. CDR3 reads: CAGSVGSGSYNEQFF. Here is the DNA: TGTGCCGGCAGCGTAGGTAGCGGCTCCTACAATGAGCAGTTCTTC.